The present TCR beta chain was sequenced within a study of blood T cell repertoires in COVID-19. Study-wide background: From T cells, B-cell-depleted T cells, or PBMCs came the material, which was cDNA or gDNA.

TCRdb keeps only in-frame clones here, not all; method: immunoSEQ multiplex PCR. Altogether some 350,000 clones are present, 80% to 90% being singletons, with the ten largest covering about 1%. V lost 6 bases, J lost 8 bases, and 13 bases lay in between. Germline loops: CDR1 MDHEN, CDR2 SYDVKM. CDR3 length equals 13 residues. This study enrolled people aged 18 to 89 from about 24 US geographic areas. Participant-reported clinical history was the basis for cohort assignment. Recovered participants had two consecutive negative NP/OP PCR tests, healthcare professional clearance, or symptom resolution. Sequenced: PBMCs or T cells enriched from blood (not recorded which). The TCR originated in a man between 18 and 35 years old who had recovered from COVID-19. This chain uses TRBV28 with TRBJ1-4; D is undetermined. Here the CDR3 DNA reads TGTGCCAGCAGCCAACCTGAGGCCGAAAAACTGTTTTTT. Residues: CASSQPEAEKLFF.